These 7 T cell receptor beta chains share one sample of origin, sequenced in a study of T cells after yellow fever vaccination. MiXCR was run by TCRdb on the 5' RACE reads, yielding one entry per CDR3 protein. Found here are around 600,000 distinct CDR3 sequences, approximately 13% of them singletons; the top ten hold about 15%. The sample was PBMCs, taken on the day of the yellow fever booster vaccination. The receptors originated from a man aged 25-40 years who received the YFV17D yellow fever vaccine.

V and J are TRBV7-8 and TRBJ2-4, with unresolved D. The CDR3 totals 14 residues. The ends were cut back, 2 bases at V and 1 base at J, with 6 bases in the middle. Germline CDR1 and CDR2: SGHVS and FQNEAQ. CDR3 in amino acids: CASSLSSAKNIQYF. CDR3 DNA: TGTGCCAGCAGCTTAAGTAGTGCCAAAAACATTCAGTACTTC.

This clonotype has a handful of counts. CDR3 DNA: TGTGCCAGCAGCCCTGGAGTAGGACTAGCGTCCGGGGAGCTGTTTTTT. The encoded protein is CASSPGVGLASGELFF. The chain employs TRBV11-3 and TRBJ2-2; TRBD2 matches 9 bases. Germline trimming cut 5 bases from V and 6 bases from J; bases unmatched to any gene: 10. The germline V gene encodes CDR1 SGHNT and CDR2 YENEEA. This CDR3 is 16 amino acids long.

The chain recombines TRBV7-2 with TRBJ1-1, with D unresolved. The V end lost 2 bases, the J end lost 0 bases, and 10 bases lay between the germline ends. The CDR3 is 15 amino acids. Germline CDR1 SGHTA, CDR2 FQGNSA. CDR3 nucleotide sequence: TGTGCCAGCAGCTTAATGCCCCAAATGAACACTGAAGCTTTCTTT. Its protein product is CASSLMPQMNTEAFF. Using reference TRBV7-2 and TRBJ1-1 for the parts outside the CDR3, the full variable domain is GAGVSQSPSNKVTEKGKDVELRCDPISGHTALYWYRQSLGQGLEFLIYFQGNSAPDKSGLPSDRFSAERTGGSVSTLTIQRTQQEDSAVYLCASSLMPQMNTEAFFGQGTRLTVV.

The J gene is TRBJ2-7, the V gene TRBV3-1; D tentatively reads TRBD1 or TRBD2 (6 bases each). V was trimmed by 10 bases and J by 4 bases, leaving 23 bases between them. CDR3 length: 15 residues. Germline V CDR1 and CDR2: LGHDT, YNNKEL (reference sequence). CDR3 region: CATSQEPGAWYEQYF. In nucleotides, the CDR3 is TGTGCCACCTCCCAAGAACCGGGGGCGTGGTACGAGCAGTACTTC.

About this clonotype: Possible read error: a much larger clone is one base away. The rearrangement uses TRBV7-2 and TRBJ2-5, with D perhaps given as TRBD1 or TRBD2 (5 bases each). Germline-derived CDR1 and CDR2 are SGHTA and FQGNSA. The CDR3 loop spans 16 amino acids. V lost 5 bases to trimming and J lost 4 bases, with 20 bases between them. The CDR3 sequence is CASSPSRERGRETQYF. CDR3 nucleotides: TGTGCCAGCAGCCCTAGCCGGGAAAGGGGTCGAGAGACCCAGTACTTC.

V gene TRBV10-3 combines with J gene TRBJ2-2; 8 bases line up with TRBD1. The CDR3 covers 14 residues. The J segment lost 6 bases and the V segment lost 5 bases, leaving 5 bases of the junction unmatched. Germline-derived CDR1 and CDR2 are ENHRY and SYGVKD. The CDR3 here is CAISTGGRSGELFF. CDR3 bases: TGTGCCATCAGTACAGGGGGAAGGTCCGGGGAGCTGTTTTTT.

The rearrangement uses TRBV20-1 and TRBJ2-3; 8 positions agree with TRBD2. CDR3 length equals 18 residues. The junction had 18 bases not matched to a gene; V was cut back by 5 bases and J by 2 bases. From germline, CDR1 is DFQATT and CDR2 SNEGSKA (reference sequence). CDR3 DNA: TGCAGTGCTCCGAACTCGGGACTAGTGTTACAAAACACAGATACGCAGTATTTT. Protein product: CSAPNSGLVLQNTDTQYF.